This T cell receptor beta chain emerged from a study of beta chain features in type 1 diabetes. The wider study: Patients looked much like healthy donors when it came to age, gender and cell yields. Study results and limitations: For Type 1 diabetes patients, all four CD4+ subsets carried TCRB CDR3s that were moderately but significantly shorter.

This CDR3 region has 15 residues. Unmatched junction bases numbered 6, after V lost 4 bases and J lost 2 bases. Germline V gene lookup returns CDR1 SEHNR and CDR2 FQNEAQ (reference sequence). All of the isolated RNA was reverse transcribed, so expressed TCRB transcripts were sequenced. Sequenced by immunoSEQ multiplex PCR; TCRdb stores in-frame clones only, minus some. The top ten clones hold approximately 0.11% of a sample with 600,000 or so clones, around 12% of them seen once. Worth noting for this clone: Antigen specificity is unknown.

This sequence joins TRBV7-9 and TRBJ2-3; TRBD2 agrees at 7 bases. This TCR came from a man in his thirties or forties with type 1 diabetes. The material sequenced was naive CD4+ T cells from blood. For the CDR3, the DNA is TGTGCCAGCAGCTCCGGGACTACCATCACAGATACGCAGTATTTT. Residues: CASSSGTTITDTQYF.